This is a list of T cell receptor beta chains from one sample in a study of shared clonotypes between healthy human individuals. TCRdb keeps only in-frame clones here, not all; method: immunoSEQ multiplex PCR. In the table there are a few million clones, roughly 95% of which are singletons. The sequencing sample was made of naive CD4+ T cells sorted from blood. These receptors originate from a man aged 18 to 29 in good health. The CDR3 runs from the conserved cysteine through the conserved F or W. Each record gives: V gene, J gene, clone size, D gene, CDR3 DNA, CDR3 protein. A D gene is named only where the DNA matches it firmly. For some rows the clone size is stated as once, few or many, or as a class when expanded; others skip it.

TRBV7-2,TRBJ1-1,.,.,TGTGCCAGCAGCCCACAGGGCACTGAAGCTTTCTTT,CASSPQGTEAFF
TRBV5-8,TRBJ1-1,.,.,TGTGCCAGCCTACTTACCACTGAAGCTTTCTTT,CASLLTTEAFF
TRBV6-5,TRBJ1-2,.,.,TGTGCCAGCACCAAAACCGGGCAGCCGTGGGGCTACACCTTC,CASTKTGQPWGYTF
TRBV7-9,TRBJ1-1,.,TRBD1,TGTGCCAGCAGCCCGGACAGGGTATCCACTGAAGCTTTCTTT,CASSPDRVSTEAFF
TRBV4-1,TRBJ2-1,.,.,TGCGCCAGCAGCCAAGGATACAATGAGCGGTTCTTC,CASSQGYNERFF
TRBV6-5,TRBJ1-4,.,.,TGTGCCAGCAGTCGGCGGGTACCTAATGAAAAACTGTTTTTT,CASSRRVPNEKLFF
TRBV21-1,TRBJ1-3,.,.,TGTGCCAGCAGTTGGTCCGGCAGGATTAACTCTGGAAACACCATATATTTT,CASSWSGRINSGNTIYF
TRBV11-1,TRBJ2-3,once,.,TGTGCCAGCAGCCCCAGGCCACGCGGCCCAGATACGCAGTATTTT,CASSPRPRGPDTQYF
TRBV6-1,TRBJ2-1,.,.,TGTGCCAGCAGCCCCCAGAGGGATGAGCAGTTCTTC,CASSPQRDEQFF
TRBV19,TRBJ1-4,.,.,TGTGCCAGTATGGAAGGGCCAACTAATGAAAAACTGTTTTTT,CASMEGPTNEKLFF
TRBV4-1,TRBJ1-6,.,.,TGCGCCAGCAGCCAAGATATATCAGCTCTAGGCTATAATTCACCCCTCCACTTT,CASSQDISALGYNSPLHF
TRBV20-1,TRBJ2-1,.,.,TGCAGTGCTAGTCAAGATGAGCAGTTCTTC,CSASQDEQFF
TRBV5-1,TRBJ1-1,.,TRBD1,TGCGCCAGCAGCCCGGGGACAGGGAGAACTGAAGCTTTCTTT,CASSPGTGRTEAFF
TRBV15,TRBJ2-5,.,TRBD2,TGTGCCACCAGCAGAGGATCTAGCGGGAGGACGGAGACCCAGTACTTC,CATSRGSSGRTETQYF
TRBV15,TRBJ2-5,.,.,TGTGCCACCCTTGGACAGGGAGGGGGATATCGGGAGACCCAGTACTTC,CATLGQGGGYRETQYF
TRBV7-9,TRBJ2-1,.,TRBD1,TGTGCCAGCAGCTCACCCGACAGGGAAAATGAGCAGTTCTTC,CASSSPDRENEQFF
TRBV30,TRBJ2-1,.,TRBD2,TGTGCCTGGAGTGTTACGAAGGGACTAGCGGGAGCGGGGGCTAACAATGAGCAGTTCTTC,CAWSVTKGLAGAGANNEQFF
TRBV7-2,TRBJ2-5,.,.,TGTGCCAGCAGCCCAGGTTCCCAAGAGACCCAGTACTTC,CASSPGSQETQYF
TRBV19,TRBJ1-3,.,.,TGTGCCAGTAGCCCGAAGGGATCTGGAAACACCATATATTTT,CASSPKGSGNTIYF
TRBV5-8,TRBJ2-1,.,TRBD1,TGTGCCAGCAGCTTACCGGGACAGGGCATATTCGGTGAGCAGTTCTTC,CASSLPGQGIFGEQFF
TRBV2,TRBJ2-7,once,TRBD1,TGTGCCAGCACAGATCCCGGGACAGGGGGCTACGAGCAGTACTTC,CASTDPGTGGYEQYF
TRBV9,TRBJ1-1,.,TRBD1,TGTGCCAGCAGCGTAGTGAGTATGTCAGGGGGCGCAGGAACTGAAGCTTTCTTT,CASSVVSMSGGAGTEAFF
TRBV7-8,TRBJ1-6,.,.,TGTGCCAGCAGCTTCACAGGGTCAAATTCACCCCTCCACTTT,CASSFTGSNSPLHF
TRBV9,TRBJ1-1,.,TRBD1,TGTGCCAGCAGCTCCTCTGACAGGGCGAACACTGAAGCTTTCTTT,CASSSSDRANTEAFF
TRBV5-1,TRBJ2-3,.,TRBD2,TGCGCCAGCAGCTTAAGCGGGGGCCCCACAGATACGCAGTATTTT,CASSLSGGPTDTQYF
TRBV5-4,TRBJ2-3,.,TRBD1,TGTGCCAGCAGCTTGGAGGGGGCCACAGATACGCAGTATTTT,CASSLEGATDTQYF
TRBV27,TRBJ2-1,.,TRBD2,TGTGCCAGCAGTCCCAGACTAGCGGGAGGGCCGGGCAATGAGCAGTTCTTC,CASSPRLAGGPGNEQFF
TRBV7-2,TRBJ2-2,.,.,TGTGCCAGCAGCCCTAGTGCAGGGGTTAACACCGGGGAGCTGTTTTTT,CASSPSAGVNTGELFF
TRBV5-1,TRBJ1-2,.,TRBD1,TGCGCCAGCAGCTTGACAGGGGAGAACTATGGCTACACCTTC,CASSLTGENYGYTF
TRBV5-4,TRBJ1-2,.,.,TGTGCCAGCAGCTTGAGCAGTTCTAACGGCTACACCTTC,CASSLSSSNGYTF
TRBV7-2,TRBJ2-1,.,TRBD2,TGTGCCAGCAGGGTTAGGAGACTAGCGGGAGTCTCTGAGCAGTTCTTC,CASRVRRLAGVSEQFF
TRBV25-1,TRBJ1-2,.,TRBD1,TGTGCCAGCAGCCCACAGGGGAACTATGGCTACACCTTC,CASSPQGNYGYTF
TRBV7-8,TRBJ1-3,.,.,TGTGCCAGCAGCTTAGGGGGAGAAGGTGGAAACACCATATATTTT,CASSLGGEGGNTIYF
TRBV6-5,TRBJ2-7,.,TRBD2,TGTGCCAGCAGTCCCGGACTAGCGCGGGACGAGCAGTACTTC,CASSPGLARDEQYF
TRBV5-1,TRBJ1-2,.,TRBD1,TGCGCCAGCAGCTTGCGAGGGGGCGATCCCTATGGCTACACCTTC,CASSLRGGDPYGYTF
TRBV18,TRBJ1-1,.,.,TGTGCCAGCTCACCACAGTTGGGGGCCTCGATGAACACTGAAGCTTTCTTT,CASSPQLGASMNTEAFF
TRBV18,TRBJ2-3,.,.,TGTGCCAGCTCACCACTACAGGGTAGCACAGATACGCAGTATTTT,CASSPLQGSTDTQYF
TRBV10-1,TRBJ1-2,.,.,TGCGCCAGCAGTCCACAGCCGAGCTATGGCTACACCTTC,CASSPQPSYGYTF
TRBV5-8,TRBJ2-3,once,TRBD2,TGTGCCAGCAGCCTAGGACTAGTCCACACAGATACGCAGTATTTT,CASSLGLVHTDTQYF
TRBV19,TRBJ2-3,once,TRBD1,TGTGCCACCGGGGACAGGGGACGAGCAGATACGCAGTATTTT,CATGDRGRADTQYF
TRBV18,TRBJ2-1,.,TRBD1,TGTGCCAGCTCCGGACAGGGTATTACTGAGCAGTTCTTC,CASSGQGITEQFF
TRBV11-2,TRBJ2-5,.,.,TGTGCCAGCAGCTCGACAGGCCTACAAGAGACCCAGTACTTC,CASSSTGLQETQYF
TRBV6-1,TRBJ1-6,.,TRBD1,TGTGCCAGCAGTGAACTGCAGGGGGTATATTCACCCCTCCACTTT,CASSELQGVYSPLHF
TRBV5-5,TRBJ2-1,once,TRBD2,TGTGCCAGCAGCTGGCCGGGACTAGCGGTAGGTGAGCAGTTCTTC,CASSWPGLAVGEQFF
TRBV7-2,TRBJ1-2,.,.,TGTGCCAGCAGCTTAGAGGGTTCGAGTGGCTACACCTTC,CASSLEGSSGYTF
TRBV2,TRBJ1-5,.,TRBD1,TGTGCCAGCAGTGAGTGGGGACAGGGTGATCAGCCCCAGCATTTT,CASSEWGQGDQPQHF
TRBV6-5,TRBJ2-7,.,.,TGTGCCAGCAGTTACCTTAGGGGGGCTAACTACGAGCAGTACTTC,CASSYLRGANYEQYF
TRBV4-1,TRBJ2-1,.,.,TGCGCCAGCAGCCAAGGGCACTGGGGGAATGAGCAGTTCTTC,CASSQGHWGNEQFF
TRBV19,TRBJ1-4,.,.,TGTGCCAGTAGTCCTTGGGAGGACGCGGAAAAACTGTTTTTT,CASSPWEDAEKLFF
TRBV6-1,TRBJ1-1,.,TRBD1,TGTGCCAGCAGGAGACAGGGCATGAACACTGAAGCTTTCTTT,CASRRQGMNTEAFF
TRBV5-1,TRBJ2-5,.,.,TGCGCCAGCAGCTTGGATGGCAGGCGGCAAGAGACCCAGTACTTC,CASSLDGRRQETQYF
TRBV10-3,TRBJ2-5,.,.,TGTGCCATCAGTGAGTCGGAAGAGACCCAGTACTTC,CAISESEETQYF
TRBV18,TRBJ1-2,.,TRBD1,TGTGCCAGCTCACGGACAGGGGGAGACTATGGCTACACCTTC,CASSRTGGDYGYTF
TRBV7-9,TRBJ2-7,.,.,TGTGCCAGCAGTCCTAGGGCGGGTTCCGAGCAGTACTTC,CASSPRAGSEQYF
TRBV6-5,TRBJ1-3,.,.,TGTGCCAGCAGTTACAACAGGGTTGGAAACACCATATATTTT,CASSYNRVGNTIYF
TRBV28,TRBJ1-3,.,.,TGTGCCAGCAGTGCGGGGAAAATGTCTGGAAACACCATATATTTT,CASSAGKMSGNTIYF
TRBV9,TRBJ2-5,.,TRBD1,TGTGCCAGCAGCCCCTCCTTCCAGGGGGTAGGAGAGACCCAGTACTTC,CASSPSFQGVGETQYF